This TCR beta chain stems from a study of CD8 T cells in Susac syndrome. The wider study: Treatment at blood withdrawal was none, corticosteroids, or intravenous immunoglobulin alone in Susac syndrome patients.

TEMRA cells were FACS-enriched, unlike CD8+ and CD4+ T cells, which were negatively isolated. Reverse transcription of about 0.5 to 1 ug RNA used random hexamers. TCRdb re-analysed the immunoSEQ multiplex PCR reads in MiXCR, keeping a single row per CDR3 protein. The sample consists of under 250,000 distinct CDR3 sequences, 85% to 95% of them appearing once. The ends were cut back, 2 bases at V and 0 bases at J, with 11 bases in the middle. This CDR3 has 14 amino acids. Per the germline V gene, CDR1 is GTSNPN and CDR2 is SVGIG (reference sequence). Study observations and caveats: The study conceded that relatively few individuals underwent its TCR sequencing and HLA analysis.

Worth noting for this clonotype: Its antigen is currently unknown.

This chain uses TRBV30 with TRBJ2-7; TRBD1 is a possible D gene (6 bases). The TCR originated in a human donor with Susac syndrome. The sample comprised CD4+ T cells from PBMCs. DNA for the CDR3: TGTGCCTGGAGTTGGGCAGGGGACTCCTACGAGCAGTACTTC. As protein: CAWSWAGDSYEQYF.